The following is a T cell receptor (beta chain) sequence with its context. The sample originates from a study of blood T cell repertoires in COVID-19. The germline V gene has CDR1 LGHDT and CDR2 YNNKEL (reference sequence). The CDR3 has 15 amino acids. V lost 0 bases, J lost 6 bases, and 14 bases lay in between. The assay was immunoSEQ multiplex PCR, and TCRdb's table has in-frame clones only and misses some. The sample consists of about 40,000 clones, 85% of them appearing once. Sequences were obtained from peripheral blood. The clonotype originates from a man aged 45 to 65 with active COVID-19. The J gene is TRBJ1-2, the V gene TRBV3-1 (or the pseudogene TRBV3-2), with D possibly being TRBD1 (5 bases). CDR3 residues: CASSQDPHPGNGYTF. In nucleotides, the CDR3 is TGTGCCAGCAGCCAAGATCCTCACCCAGGGAATGGCTACACCTTC.